A selection of T cell receptor beta chains follows, all from one sample in a study of graft-versus-host responses after intestinal transplantation. No cognate antigen is known for these TCRs. The method was immunoSEQ multiplex PCR; TCRdb's version includes in-frame clones alone and lacks a portion of them. Of 85,000 to 100,000 clones listed, about 93% were seen once; the top ten hold roughly 0.17%. The input for sequencing was unstimulated CD4+ T cells sorted from spleen or lymph node cells, taken before intestinal transplant. The receptors derive from a human donor who received an intestinal transplant. The CDR3 runs from the conserved cysteine through the conserved F or W. A D gene is named only where the DNA matches it firmly. Not all rows give a size; the values are once, few, many and, for expanded clones, a class.

DNA	CDR3	size	V	D	J
TGTGCCAGCAGCTTAAACGAGGGACAAGGTCAAAAGACCCAGTACTTC	CASSLNEGQGQKTQYF	-	TRBV7-9	-	TRBJ2-5
TGTGCCAGCAGTCCCAGGGGGGTGTTAACCCAGTACTTC	CASSPRGVLTQYF	-	TRBV6-5	-	TRBJ2-5
TGTGCCAGCAGCCAAGAGACAGGGATCGGGGAGCTGTTTTTT	CASSQETGIGELFF	-	TRBV14	TRBD1	TRBJ2-2
TGCGCCAGCAGCTTGATCGTTGGAGGACGGGATGGATATGGCTACACCTTC	CASSLIVGGRDGYGYTF	-	TRBV5-1	-	TRBJ1-2
TGTGCCAGCTCACCCCAGGCAACTAATGAAAAACTGTTTTTT	CASSPQATNEKLFF	-	TRBV18	-	TRBJ1-4
TGTGCCAGCAGCGGGTCAAGTCAGCGGGAGGGTGACGAGCAGTACTTC	CASSGSSQREGDEQYF	-	TRBV21-1	-	TRBJ2-7
TGCGCCAGCTCGCAGATGGGACAGGGAAAGGGTTATGGAAACACCATATATTTT	CASSQMGQGKGYGNTIYF	-	TRBV5-1	TRBD1	TRBJ1-3
TGCGCCAGCAGCCTGGGACAGGGTAGGACTCGGTCACCCCTCCACTTT	CASSLGQGRTRSPLHF	-	TRBV5-1	TRBD1	TRBJ1-6
TGTGCCAGCGGAACAGTTTCTGGGGCCAACGTCCTGACTTTC	CASGTVSGANVLTF	-	TRBV2	-	TRBJ2-6
TGTGCCATCAGTGATAGATACAATCAGCCCCAGCATTTT	CAISDRYNQPQHF	-	TRBV10-3	-	TRBJ1-5
TGTGCCAGCACTCCGGGACAGGGCTATAATTCACCCCTCCACTTT	CASTPGQGYNSPLHF	-	TRBV5-6	TRBD1	TRBJ1-6
TGTGCCAGCTCACCCTCAGGAGCGGCACGGACAGACAATAACTATGGCTACACCTTC	CASSPSGAARTDNNYGYTF	-	TRBV18	-	TRBJ1-2
TGTGCCAGCAGTCCCGACAGATTCCCCTACGAGCAGTACTTC	CASSPDRFPYEQYF	-	TRBV6-1	-	TRBJ2-7
TGTGCCAGCAGGCGCCCAGGGGAGAACACTGAAGCTTTCTTT	CASRRPGENTEAFF	-	TRBV6-6	-	TRBJ1-1
TGTGCCAGCAGCAGTAAAGCGGGGGGGGTGGATACGCAGTATTTT	CASSSKAGGVDTQYF	-	TRBV7-6	TRBD2	TRBJ2-3
TGCGCCAGCAGCCGGGACGCGACAGGGCGAAGCTCCTACGAGCAGTACTTC	CASSRDATGRSSYEQYF	-	TRBV5-1	TRBD1	TRBJ2-7
TGTGCCAGCAGTTACTCGGGAGCGGGAGCGCCAGAGACCCAGTACTTC	CASSYSGAGAPETQYF	-	TRBV6-5	TRBD2	TRBJ2-5
TGTGCCAGCAGCCCGGGGACATGGTCCGATGAGCAGTTCTTC	CASSPGTWSDEQFF	-	TRBV5-6	-	TRBJ2-1
TGCAGCGTTGAACCAGGGGGCTTGGGCTACACTGAAGCTTTCTTT	CSVEPGGLGYTEAFF	-	TRBV29-1	TRBD1	TRBJ1-1
TGTGCCAGCAAGACGGACAGGGGTTGGGATGGCTACACCTTC	CASKTDRGWDGYTF	-	TRBV5-6	TRBD1	TRBJ1-2
TGTGCCAGCAGGGTAGAATCTGGAAACACCATATATTTT	CASRVESGNTIYF	-	TRBV2	-	TRBJ1-3
TGCGCCAGCAGCCAACTACCGAGGGGGATGGGGACAGATACGCAGTATTTT	CASSQLPRGMGTDTQYF	-	TRBV4-1	-	TRBJ2-3
TGTGCCAGCAGTGAGGCAGGGGGTCTCACCGGGGAGCTGTTTTTT	CASSEAGGLTGELFF	-	TRBV6-1	TRBD1	TRBJ2-2
TGTGCCAGCAGCTTACAACGAGGTTACAATGAGCAGTTCTTC	CASSLQRGYNEQFF	-	TRBV13	-	TRBJ2-1
TGTGCCAGTAGAAACCCGGACTCACTTAATTCACCCCTCCACTTT	CASRNPDSLNSPLHF	-	TRBV19	-	TRBJ1-6
TGTGCCAGCAGCTTAACGGGCAGGGGGAACACTGAAGCTTTCTTT	CASSLTGRGNTEAFF	-	TRBV11-2	-	TRBJ1-1
TGTGCCAGCAGCTTAACGAACAGTGGCGGGGGGCGTTACAATGAGCAGTTCTTC	CASSLTNSGGGRYNEQFF	-	TRBV7-3	TRBD2	TRBJ2-1
TGTGCCAGCGCTCGACAGGGGGCGAATACCGGGGAGCTGTTTTTT	CASARQGANTGELFF	-	TRBV7-3	TRBD1	TRBJ2-2
TGTGCCAGCAAAGGGAGCCAAGAGACCCAGTACTTC	CASKGSQETQYF	once	TRBV2	-	TRBJ2-5